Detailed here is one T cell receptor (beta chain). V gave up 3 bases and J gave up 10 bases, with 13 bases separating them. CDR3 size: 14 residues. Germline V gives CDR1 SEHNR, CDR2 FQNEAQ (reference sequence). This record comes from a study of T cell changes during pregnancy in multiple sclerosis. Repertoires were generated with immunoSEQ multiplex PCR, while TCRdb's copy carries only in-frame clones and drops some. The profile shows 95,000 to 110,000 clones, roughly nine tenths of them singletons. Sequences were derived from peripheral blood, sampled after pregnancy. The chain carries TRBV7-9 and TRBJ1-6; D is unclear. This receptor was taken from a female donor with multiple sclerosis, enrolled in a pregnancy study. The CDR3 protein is CASSLKGARSPLHF. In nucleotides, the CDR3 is TGTGCCAGCAGCTTGAAGGGAGCTCGGTCACCCCTCCACTTT.